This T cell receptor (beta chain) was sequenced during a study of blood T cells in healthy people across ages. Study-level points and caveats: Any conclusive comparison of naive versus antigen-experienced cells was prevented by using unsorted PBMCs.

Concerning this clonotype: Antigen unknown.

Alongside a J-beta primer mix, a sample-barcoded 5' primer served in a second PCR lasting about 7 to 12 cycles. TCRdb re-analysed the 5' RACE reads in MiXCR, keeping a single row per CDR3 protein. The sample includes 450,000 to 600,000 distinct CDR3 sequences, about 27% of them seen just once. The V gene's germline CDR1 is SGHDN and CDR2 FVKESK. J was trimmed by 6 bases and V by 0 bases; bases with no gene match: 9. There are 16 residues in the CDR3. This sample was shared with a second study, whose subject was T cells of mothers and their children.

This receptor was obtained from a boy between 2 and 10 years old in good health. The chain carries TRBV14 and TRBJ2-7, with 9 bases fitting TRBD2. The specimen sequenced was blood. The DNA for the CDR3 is TGTGCCAGCAGCCAAGACGGGAATAGCGGGAGCTCCGAGCAGTACTTC. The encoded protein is CASSQDGNSGSSEQYF.